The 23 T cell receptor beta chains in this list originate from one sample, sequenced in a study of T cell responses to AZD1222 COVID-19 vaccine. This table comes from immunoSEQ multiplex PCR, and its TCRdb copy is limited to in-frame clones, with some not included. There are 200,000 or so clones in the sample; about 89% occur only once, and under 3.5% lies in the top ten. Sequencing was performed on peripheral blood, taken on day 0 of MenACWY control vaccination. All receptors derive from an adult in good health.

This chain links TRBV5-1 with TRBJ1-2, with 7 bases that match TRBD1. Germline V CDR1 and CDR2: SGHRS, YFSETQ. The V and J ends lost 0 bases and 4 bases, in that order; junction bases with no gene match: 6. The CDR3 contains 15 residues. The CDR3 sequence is CASSLGDSRSYGYTF. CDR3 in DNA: TGCGCCAGCAGCTTGGGGGACAGCAGATCCTATGGCTACACCTTC.

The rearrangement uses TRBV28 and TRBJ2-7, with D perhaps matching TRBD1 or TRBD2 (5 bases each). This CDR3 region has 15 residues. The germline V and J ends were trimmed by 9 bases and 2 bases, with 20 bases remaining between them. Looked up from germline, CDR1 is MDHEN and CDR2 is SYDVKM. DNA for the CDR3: TGTGCCAGTCCTCCTCCAGGGACCCAACCCTACGAGCAGTACTTC. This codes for CASPPPGTQPYEQYF.

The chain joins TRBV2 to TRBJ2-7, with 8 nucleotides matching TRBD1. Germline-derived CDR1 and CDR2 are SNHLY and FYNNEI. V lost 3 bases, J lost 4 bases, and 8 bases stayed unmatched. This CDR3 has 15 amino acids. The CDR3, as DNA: TGTGCCAGCAGTGAGGGGCAGGGGGCTAGTTACGAGCAGTACTTC. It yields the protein CASSEGQGASYEQYF.

CDR3 amino acids: CASSPGDASNQPQHF. CDR3 in DNA: TGCGCCAGCAGCCCCGGGGACGCCAGCAATCAGCCCCAGCATTTT. This rearrangement joins TRBV4-1 to TRBJ1-5, with TRBD1 as a possible D gene (5 bases). Germline V gene data show CDR1 as MGHRA and CDR2 as YSYEKL. The CDR3 extends over 15 amino acids. V was trimmed by 4 bases and J by 1 base, leaving 11 bases between them.

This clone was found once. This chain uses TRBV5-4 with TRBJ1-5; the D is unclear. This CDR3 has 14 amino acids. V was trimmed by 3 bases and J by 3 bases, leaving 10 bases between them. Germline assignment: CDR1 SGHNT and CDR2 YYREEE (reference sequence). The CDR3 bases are TGTGCCAGCAGCTCAGGACCCGCCAATCAGCCCCAGCATTTT. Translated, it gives CASSSGPANQPQHF.

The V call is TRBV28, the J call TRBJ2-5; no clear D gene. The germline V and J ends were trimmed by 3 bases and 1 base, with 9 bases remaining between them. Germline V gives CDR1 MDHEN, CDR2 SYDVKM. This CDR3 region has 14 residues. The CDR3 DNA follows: TGTGCCAGCAGTTTGAGGATATCCCAAGAGACCCAGTACTTC. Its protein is CASSLRISQETQYF.

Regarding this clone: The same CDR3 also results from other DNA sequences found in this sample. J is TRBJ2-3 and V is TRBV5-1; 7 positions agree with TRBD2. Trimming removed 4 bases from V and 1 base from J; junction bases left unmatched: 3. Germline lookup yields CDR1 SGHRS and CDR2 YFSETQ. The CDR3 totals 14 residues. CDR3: CASSPGLGTDTQYF. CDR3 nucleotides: TGCGCCAGCAGCCCTGGACTAGGCACAGATACGCAGTATTTT.

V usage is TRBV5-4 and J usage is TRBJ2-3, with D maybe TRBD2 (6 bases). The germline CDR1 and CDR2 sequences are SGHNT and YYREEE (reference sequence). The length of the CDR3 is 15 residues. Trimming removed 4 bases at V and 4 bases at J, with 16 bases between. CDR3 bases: TGTGCCAGCAGCGCGGGACTTGAGATTTCAGATACGCAGTATTTT. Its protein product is CASSAGLEISDTQYF.

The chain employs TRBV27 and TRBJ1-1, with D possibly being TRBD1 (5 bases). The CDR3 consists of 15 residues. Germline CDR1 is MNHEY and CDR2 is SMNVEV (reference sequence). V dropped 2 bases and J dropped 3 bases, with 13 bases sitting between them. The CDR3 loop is CASSLVQGGDTEAFF. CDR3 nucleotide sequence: TGTGCCAGCAGTTTAGTTCAGGGCGGGGACACTGAAGCTTTCTTT.

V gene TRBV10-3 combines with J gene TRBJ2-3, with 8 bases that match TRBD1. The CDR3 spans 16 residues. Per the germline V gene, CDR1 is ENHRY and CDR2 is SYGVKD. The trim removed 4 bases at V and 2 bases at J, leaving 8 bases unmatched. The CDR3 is CAISGQGQGTTDTQYF. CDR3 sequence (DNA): TGTGCCATCAGTGGCCAAGGACAGGGAACCACAGATACGCAGTATTTT.

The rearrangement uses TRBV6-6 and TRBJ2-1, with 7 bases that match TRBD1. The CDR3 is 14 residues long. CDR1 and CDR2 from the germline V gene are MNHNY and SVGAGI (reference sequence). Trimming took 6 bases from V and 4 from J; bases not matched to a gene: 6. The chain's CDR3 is CASRRTGGYNEQFF. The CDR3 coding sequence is TGTGCCAGCAGGAGGACAGGAGGTTACAATGAGCAGTTCTTC.

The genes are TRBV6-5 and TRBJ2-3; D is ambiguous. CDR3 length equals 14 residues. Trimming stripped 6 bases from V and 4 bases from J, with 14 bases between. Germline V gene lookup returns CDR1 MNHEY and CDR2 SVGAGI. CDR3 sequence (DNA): TGTGCCAGCAGCCCCTCAACTGGGGCAGATACGCAGTATTTT. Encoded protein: CASSPSTGADTQYF.

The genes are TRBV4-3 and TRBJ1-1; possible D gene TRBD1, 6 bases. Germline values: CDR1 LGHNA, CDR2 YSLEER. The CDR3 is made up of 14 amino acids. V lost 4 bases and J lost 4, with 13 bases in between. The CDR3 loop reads CASSRTTGSTEAFF. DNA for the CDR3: TGCGCCAGCAGCCGGACCACAGGGAGCACTGAAGCTTTCTTT.

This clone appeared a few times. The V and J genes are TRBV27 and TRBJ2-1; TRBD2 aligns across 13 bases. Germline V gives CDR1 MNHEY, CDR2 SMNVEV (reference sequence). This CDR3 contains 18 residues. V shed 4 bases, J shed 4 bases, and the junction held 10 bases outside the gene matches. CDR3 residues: CASSYLLAGGPGYNEQFF. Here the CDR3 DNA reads TGTGCCAGCAGTTATCTACTAGCGGGGGGGCCTGGTTACAATGAGCAGTTCTTC.

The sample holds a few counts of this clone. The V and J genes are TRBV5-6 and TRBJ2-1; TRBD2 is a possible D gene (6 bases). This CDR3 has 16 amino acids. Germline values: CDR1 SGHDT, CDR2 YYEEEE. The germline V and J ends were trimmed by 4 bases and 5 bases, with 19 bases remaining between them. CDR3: CASSENPGVKHNEQFF. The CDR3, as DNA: TGTGCCAGCAGCGAAAACCCGGGGGTCAAGCACAATGAGCAGTTCTTC.

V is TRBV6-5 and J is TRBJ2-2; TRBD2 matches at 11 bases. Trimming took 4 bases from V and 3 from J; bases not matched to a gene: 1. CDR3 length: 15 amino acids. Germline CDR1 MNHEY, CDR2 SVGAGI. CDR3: CASSSLAGDTGELFF. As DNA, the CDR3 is TGTGCCAGCAGTTCACTAGCGGGGGACACCGGGGAGCTGTTTTTT.

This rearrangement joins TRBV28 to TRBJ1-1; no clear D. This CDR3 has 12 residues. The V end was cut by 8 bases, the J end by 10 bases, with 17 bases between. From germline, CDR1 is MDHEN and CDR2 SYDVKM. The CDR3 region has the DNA TGTGCCAGCGGTCCCCCACTCCCCTCAGCTTTCTTT. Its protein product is CASGPPLPSAFF.

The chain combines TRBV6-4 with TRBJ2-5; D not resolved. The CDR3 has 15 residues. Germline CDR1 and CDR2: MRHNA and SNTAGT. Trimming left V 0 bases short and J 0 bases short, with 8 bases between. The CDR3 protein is CASSDSNGYQETQYF. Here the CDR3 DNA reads TGTGCCAGCAGTGACTCGAACGGATACCAAGAGACCCAGTACTTC.

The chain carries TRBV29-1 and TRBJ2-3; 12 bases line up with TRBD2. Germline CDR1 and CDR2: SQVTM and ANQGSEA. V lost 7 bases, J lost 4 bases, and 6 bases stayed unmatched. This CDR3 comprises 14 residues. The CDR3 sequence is CSGRTSGASDTQYF. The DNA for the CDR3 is TGCAGCGGCAGGACTAGCGGGGCTTCAGATACGCAGTATTTT.

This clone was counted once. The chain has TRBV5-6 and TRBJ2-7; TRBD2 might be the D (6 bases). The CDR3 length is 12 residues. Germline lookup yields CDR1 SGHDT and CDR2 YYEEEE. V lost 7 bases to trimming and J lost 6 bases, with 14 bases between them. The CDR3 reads CASRGIGPEQYF. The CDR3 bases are TGTGCCAGCCGGGGGATCGGTCCCGAGCAGTACTTC. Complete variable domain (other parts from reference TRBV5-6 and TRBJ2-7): DAGVTQSPTHLIKTRGQQVTLRCSPKSGHDTVSWYQQALGQGPQFIFQYYEEEERQRGNFPDRFSGHQFPNYSSELNVNALLLGDSALYLCASRGIGPEQYFGPGTRLTVT.

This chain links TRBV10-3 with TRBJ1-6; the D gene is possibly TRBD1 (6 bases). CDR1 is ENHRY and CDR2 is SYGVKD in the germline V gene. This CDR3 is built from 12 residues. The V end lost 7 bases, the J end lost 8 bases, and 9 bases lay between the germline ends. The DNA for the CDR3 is TGTGCCATCACCCCAGGGGATTCACCCCTCCACTTT. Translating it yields CAITPGDSPLHF.

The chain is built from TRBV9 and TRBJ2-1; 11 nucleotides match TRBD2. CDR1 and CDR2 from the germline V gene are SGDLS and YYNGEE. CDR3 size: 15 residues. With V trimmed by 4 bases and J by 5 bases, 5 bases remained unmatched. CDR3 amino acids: CASSFSGGANNEQFF. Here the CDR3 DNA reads TGTGCCAGCAGCTTTAGCGGGGGGGCCAACAATGAGCAGTTCTTC.

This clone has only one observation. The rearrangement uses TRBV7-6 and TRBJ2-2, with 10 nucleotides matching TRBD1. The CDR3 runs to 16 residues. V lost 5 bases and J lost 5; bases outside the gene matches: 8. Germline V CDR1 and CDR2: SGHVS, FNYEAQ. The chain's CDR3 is CASSLPGTGETGELFF. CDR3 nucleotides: TGTGCCAGCAGCCTGCCCGGGACAGGGGAAACCGGGGAGCTGTTTTTT.